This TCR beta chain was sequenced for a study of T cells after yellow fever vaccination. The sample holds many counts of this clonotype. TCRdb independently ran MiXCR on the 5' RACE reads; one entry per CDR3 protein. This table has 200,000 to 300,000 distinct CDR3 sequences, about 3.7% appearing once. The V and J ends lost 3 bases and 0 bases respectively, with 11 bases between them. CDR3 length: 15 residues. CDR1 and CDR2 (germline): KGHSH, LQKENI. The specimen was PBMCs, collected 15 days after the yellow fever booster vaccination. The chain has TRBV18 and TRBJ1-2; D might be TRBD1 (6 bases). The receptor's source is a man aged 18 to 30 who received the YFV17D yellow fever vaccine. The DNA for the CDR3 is TGTGCCAGCTCACCGGGGACATCTGCTAACTATGGCTACACCTTC. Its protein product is CASSPGTSANYGYTF.